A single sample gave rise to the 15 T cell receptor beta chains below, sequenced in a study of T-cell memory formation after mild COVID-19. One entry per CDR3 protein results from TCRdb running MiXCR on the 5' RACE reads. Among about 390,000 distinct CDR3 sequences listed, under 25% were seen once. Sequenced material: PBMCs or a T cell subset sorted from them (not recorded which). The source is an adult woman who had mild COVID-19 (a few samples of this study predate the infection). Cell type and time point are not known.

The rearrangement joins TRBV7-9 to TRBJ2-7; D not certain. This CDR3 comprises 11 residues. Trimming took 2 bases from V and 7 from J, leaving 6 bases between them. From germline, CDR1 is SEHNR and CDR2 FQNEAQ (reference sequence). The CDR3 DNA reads TGTGCCAGCAGCTTACAGAAAGAGCAGTACTTC. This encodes CASSLQKEQYF.

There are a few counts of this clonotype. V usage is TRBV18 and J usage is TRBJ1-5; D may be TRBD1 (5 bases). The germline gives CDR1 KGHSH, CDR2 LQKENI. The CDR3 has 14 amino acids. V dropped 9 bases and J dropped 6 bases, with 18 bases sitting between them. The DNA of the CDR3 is TGTGCCAGTTCCGGGCAAAGGGGTACTCAGCCCCAGCATTTT. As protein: CASSGQRGTQPQHF.

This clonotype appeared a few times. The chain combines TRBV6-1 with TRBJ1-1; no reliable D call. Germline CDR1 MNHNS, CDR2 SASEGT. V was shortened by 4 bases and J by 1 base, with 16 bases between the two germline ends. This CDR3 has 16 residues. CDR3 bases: TGTGCCAGCAGTGGATATACCGGGCTTACGAACACTGAAGCTTTCTTT. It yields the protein CASSGYTGLTNTEAFF.

This CDR3 reads CASSFTAGGHYGYTF. The CDR3 region has the DNA TGTGCCAGCAGTTTTACGGCAGGGGGCCACTATGGCTACACCTTC. The gene calls are TRBV12-3 or TRBV12-4 and TRBJ1-2, with 8 bases that match TRBD1. The V and J ends lost 3 bases and 3 bases, in that order; junction bases with no gene match: 6. The CDR3 runs to 15 residues.

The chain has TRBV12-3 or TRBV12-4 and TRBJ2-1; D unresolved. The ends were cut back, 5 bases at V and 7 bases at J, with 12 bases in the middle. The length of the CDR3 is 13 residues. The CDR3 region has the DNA TGTGCCAGCAGTCCAACGACCGGGAATGAGCAGTTCTTC. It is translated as CASSPTTGNEQFF.

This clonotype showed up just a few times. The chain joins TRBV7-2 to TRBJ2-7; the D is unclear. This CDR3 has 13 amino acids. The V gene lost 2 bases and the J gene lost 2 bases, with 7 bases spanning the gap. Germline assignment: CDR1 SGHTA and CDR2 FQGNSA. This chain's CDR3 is CASSLSRTYEQYF. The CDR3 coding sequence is TGTGCCAGCAGCTTAAGCAGGACCTACGAGCAGTACTTC. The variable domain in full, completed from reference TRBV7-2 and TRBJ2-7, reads GAGVSQSPSNKVTEKGKDVELRCDPISGHTALYWYRQSLGQGLEFLIYFQGNSAPDKSGLPSDRFSAERTGGSVSTLTIQRTQQEDSAVYLCASSLSRTYEQYFGPGTRLTVT.

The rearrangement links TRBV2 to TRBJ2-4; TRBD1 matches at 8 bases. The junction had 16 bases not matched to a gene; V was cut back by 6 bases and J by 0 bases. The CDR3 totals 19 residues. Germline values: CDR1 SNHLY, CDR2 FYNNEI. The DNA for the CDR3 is TGTGCCAGCAGGGAATGGACAGGGTTAGGGCGGGGAGCCAAAAACATTCAGTACTTC. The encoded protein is CASREWTGLGRGAKNIQYF.

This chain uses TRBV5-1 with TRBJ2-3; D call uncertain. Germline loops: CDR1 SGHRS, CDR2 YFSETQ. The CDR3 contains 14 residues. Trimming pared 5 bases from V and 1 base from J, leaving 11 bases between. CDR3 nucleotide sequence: TGCGCCAGCAGTGGTCAGGCAGGCACAGATACGCAGTATTTT. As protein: CASSGQAGTDTQYF.

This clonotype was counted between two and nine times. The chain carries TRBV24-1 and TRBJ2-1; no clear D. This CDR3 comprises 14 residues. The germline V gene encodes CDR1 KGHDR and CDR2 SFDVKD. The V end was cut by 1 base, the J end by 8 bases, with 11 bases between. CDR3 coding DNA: TGTGCCACCAGTGATTTAAACGGGCCCCATGAGCAGTTCTTC. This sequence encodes CATSDLNGPHEQFF.

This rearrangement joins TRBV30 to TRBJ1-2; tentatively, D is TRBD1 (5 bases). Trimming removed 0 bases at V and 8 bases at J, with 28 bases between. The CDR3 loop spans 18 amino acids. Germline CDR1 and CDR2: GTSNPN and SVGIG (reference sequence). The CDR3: CAWSVPFYRDGPKLGYTF. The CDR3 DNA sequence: TGTGCCTGGAGTGTACCATTTTACCGGGACGGACCGAAGTTGGGCTACACCTTC.

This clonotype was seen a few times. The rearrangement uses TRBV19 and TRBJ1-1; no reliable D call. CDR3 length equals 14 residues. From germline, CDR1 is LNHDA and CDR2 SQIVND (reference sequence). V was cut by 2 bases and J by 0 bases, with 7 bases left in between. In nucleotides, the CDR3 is TGTGCCAGTAGTATACGCGGGGTGAACACTGAAGCTTTCTTT. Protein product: CASSIRGVNTEAFF.

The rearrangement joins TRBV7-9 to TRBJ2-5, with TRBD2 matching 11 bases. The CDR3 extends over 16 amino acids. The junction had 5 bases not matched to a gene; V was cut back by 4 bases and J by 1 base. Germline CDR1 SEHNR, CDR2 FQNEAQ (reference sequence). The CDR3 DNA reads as TGTGCCAGCAGCTACCTAGCGGGAGGCATCCAAGAGACCCAGTACTTC. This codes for CASSYLAGGIQETQYF.

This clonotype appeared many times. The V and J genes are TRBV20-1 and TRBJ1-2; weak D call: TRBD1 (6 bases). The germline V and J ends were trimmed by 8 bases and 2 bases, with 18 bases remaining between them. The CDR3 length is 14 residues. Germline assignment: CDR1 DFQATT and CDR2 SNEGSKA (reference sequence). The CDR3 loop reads CSPPSGQHNYGYTF. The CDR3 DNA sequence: TGCAGTCCCCCATCAGGACAGCACAACTATGGCTACACCTTC.

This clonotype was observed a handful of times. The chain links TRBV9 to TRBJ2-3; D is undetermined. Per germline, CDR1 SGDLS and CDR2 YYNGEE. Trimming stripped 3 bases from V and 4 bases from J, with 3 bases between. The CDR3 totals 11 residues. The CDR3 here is CASSGPDTQYF. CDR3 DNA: TGTGCCAGCAGCGGGCCAGATACGCAGTATTTT.

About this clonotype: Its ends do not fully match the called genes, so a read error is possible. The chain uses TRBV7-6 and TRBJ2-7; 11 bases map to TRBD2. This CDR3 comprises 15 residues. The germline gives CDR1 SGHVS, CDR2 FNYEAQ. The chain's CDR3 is CASSLAGGHLLEQYF. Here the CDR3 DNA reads TGTGCCAGCAGCCTAGCGGGGGGACACCTCCTCGAGCAGTACTTC.